Sequencing of this T cell receptor (beta chain) was carried out in a study of naive and memory T cell subsets. Amplification of ligated cDNA took four PCR rounds with SP2 and nested alpha and beta constant primers. TCRdb re-called the 5' RACE reads with MiXCR, one entry per CDR3 protein. The sample contains approximately 52,000 distinct CDR3 sequences, approximately 4.8% of which appear only once. The CDR3 consists of 16 residues. Germline V gives CDR1 SGHTA, CDR2 FQGTGA. TCR cDNA received a 3' ligated oligonucleotide that carried a UMI. Unsorted total RNA, roughly 1 to 1000 ng, was DNase treated before reverse transcription. As regards this clonotype: Compared with germline, one end of the junction differs, possibly owing to a read error.

The receptor was isolated from a female donor in good health. V gene TRBV7-3 combines with J gene TRBJ2-1; 10 bases are a match to TRBD2. In nucleotides, the CDR3 is TGCGCCAGCAGCCCCTTCCTAGCGGGAGCTAAAAATGAGCAGTTCTTC. It yields the protein CASSPFLAGAKNEQFF.